Below are 17 T cell receptor beta chains sequenced from a single sample in a study of human T cells and chemical hapten exposure. TCRdb independently ran MiXCR on the RACE reads; one entry per CDR3 protein. Altogether 150,000 to 200,000 distinct CDR3 sequences are present, about a quarter being singletons, with the ten largest covering 2% to 2.5%. Time point in this sample: patch test 3, about 24 weeks after DPC sensitization. As for treatment: therapeutic diphenylcyclopropenone sensitization with weekly scalp DPC. The sequencing here drew on whole blood, taken in connection with sensitization to the hapten diphenylcyclopropenone (DPC). These receptors were taken from a woman in her late teens or twenties with alopecia areata. Some clones in this sample may be carry-over from other donors' samples.

This rearrangement joins TRBV4-1 to TRBJ2-4; D tentatively reads TRBD1 or TRBD2 (5 bases each). From germline, CDR1 is MGHRA and CDR2 YSYEKL. The CDR3 sequence is 17 residues long. Trimming pared 1 base from V and 2 bases from J, leaving 15 bases between. CDR3 DNA sequence: TGCGCCAGCAGCCAAGGAGGACGGGACGTCCCCAAAAACATTCAGTACTTC. Its protein is CASSQGGRDVPKNIQYF.

The chain recombines TRBV10-3 with TRBJ2-1, with TRBD2 matching 10 bases. The V gene's germline CDR1 is ENHRY and CDR2 SYGVKD. This CDR3 has 12 amino acids. V lost 10 bases to trimming and J lost 9 bases; unmatched junction nucleotides: 6. The CDR3 protein is CATSGSVGEQFF. The CDR3 nucleotides read TGTGCCACTAGCGGGAGCGTTGGTGAGCAGTTCTTC.

J is TRBJ2-7 and V is TRBV19; the D gene is possibly TRBD1 (6 bases). The CDR3 loop spans 14 amino acids. Germline V CDR1 and CDR2: LNHDA, SQIVND (reference sequence). V was clipped by 5 bases and J by 5 bases, with 16 bases between them. The CDR3 sequence is CASSETGYPHEQYF. In DNA form, the CDR3 reads TGTGCCAGTAGTGAGACAGGATACCCCCACGAGCAGTACTTC.

The chain has TRBV29-1 and TRBJ1-4; D possibly corresponds to TRBD1 (5 bases). V was trimmed by 1 base and J by 8 bases, leaving 11 bases between them. CDR3 length: 13 residues. Germline V gene lookup returns CDR1 SQVTM and CDR2 ANQGSEA. CDR3 DNA sequence: TGCAGCGTTGAAGGGCAGGGCCAAGAAAAACTGTTTTTT. Residues: CSVEGQGQEKLFF.

The V and J genes are TRBV12-3 or TRBV12-4 and TRBJ1-1; D is undetermined. With 2 bases removed from V and 3 bases from J, the gap between germline ends came to 10 bases. This CDR3 is 14 amino acids long. CDR3 sequence: CASSLLASHTEAFF. CDR3 nucleotides: TGTGCCAGCAGTTTACTCGCTTCCCACACTGAAGCTTTCTTT.

The chain recombines TRBV6-2 or TRBV6-3 with TRBJ2-7; weak D call: TRBD2 (6 bases). Between the trimmed V and J ends, which lost 0 bases and 3 bases, there was a span of 15 bases. The CDR3 covers 16 residues. Per germline, CDR1 MNHEY and CDR2 SVGEGT. CDR3 DNA sequence: TGTGCCAGCAGTTACTCGAGTTTTGAGGGAGGCTACGAGCAGTACTTC. Its protein product is CASSYSSFEGGYEQYF.

This clonotype was counted only a few times. This chain joins TRBV5-6 and TRBJ1-6, with D perhaps matching TRBD1 (6 bases). The CDR3 has 14 residues. Trimming left V 5 bases short and J 7 bases short, with 13 bases between. The V gene's germline CDR1 is SGHDT and CDR2 YYEEEE. This chain's CDR3 is CASRDTGYNSPLHF. In nucleotides, the CDR3 is TGTGCCAGCAGAGATACAGGGTACAATTCACCCCTCCACTTT.

In its sample, this clonotype was seen many times. The chain uses TRBV20-1 and TRBJ2-7; D gene unclear. CDR1 is DFQATT and CDR2 is SNEGSKA in the germline V gene (reference sequence). V was shortened by 0 bases and J by 1 base, with 7 bases between the two germline ends. The CDR3 contains 13 residues. CDR3 sequence reads: CSARDPTSYEQYF. The DNA of the CDR3 is TGCAGTGCTAGAGATCCCACTTCCTACGAGCAGTACTTC.

V and J are TRBV4-1 and TRBJ2-1, with 10 bases that match TRBD1. The CDR3 sequence is 15 residues long. Looked up from germline, CDR1 is MGHRA and CDR2 is YSYEKL. V was clipped by 3 bases and J by 7 bases; unmatched bases: 6. This CDR3 reads CASSQTGQGGNEQFF. Here the CDR3 DNA reads TGCGCCAGCAGCCAGACCGGACAGGGGGGAAATGAGCAGTTCTTC.

The rearrangement uses TRBV20-1 and TRBJ2-7; D not resolved. Per germline, CDR1 DFQATT and CDR2 SNEGSKA (reference sequence). The CDR3 totals 12 residues. The V end was cut by 3 bases, the J end by 2 bases, with 8 bases between. The CDR3: CSASYLAYEQYF. As DNA, the CDR3 is TGCAGTGCTAGCTATCTAGCCTACGAGCAGTACTTC.

V is TRBV6-5 and J is TRBJ1-5, with D perhaps matching TRBD1 (5 bases). Germline CDR1 reads MNHEY; CDR2 reads SVGAGI. V was clipped by 5 bases and J by 3 bases, with 8 bases between them. The CDR3 sequence is 13 residues long. CDR3 DNA sequence: TGTGCCAGCAGTCGGGGGGACAATCAGCCCCAGCATTTT. Protein: CASSRGDNQPQHF.

The genes are TRBV4-2 and TRBJ2-1; 11 nucleotides align to TRBD2. The trim removed 1 base at V and 6 bases at J, leaving 8 bases unmatched. The CDR3 is 17 amino acids. Per the germline V gene, CDR1 is LGHNA and CDR2 is YNFKEQ. CDR3 sequence: CASSQVSSGGFSNEQFF. CDR3 nucleotides: TGTGCCAGCAGCCAAGTTTCTAGCGGGGGGTTCAGCAATGAGCAGTTCTTC.

The rearrangement links TRBV6-5 to TRBJ2-5; D ambiguous. The germline CDR1 and CDR2 sequences are MNHEY and SVGAGI. V lost 2 bases and J 7 bases, leaving 14 bases between the germline ends. This CDR3 is 14 amino acids long. The CDR3 DNA follows: TGTGCCAGCAGTTACCGCAGCTCGGGCCGGACCCAGTACTTC. Translated, it gives CASSYRSSGRTQYF.

The rearrangement joins TRBV25-1 to TRBJ2-4; possibly TRBD1 for D (7 bases). V was cut by 6 bases and J by 3 bases, with 18 bases left in between. The CDR3 has 16 residues. Per germline, CDR1 MGHDK and CDR2 SYGVNS. The CDR3 is CASSLSGGGHKNIQYF. The CDR3 DNA sequence: TGTGCCAGCAGCTTGAGCGGAGGGGGCCACAAAAACATTCAGTACTTC.

The rearrangement joins TRBV6-2 or TRBV6-3 to TRBJ2-5; D not resolved. V was shortened by 0 bases and J by 13 bases, with 3 bases between the two germline ends. Germline loops: CDR1 MNHEY, CDR2 SVGEGT. CDR3 length: 9 residues. CDR3 DNA sequence: TGTGCCAGCAGTTACTCCCGGTACTTC. Translation: CASSYSRYF.

This clonotype was observed a single time. V usage is TRBV4-3 and J usage is TRBJ2-1; D is uncertain. Trimming removed 1 base at V and 9 bases at J, with 4 bases between. The CDR3 has 11 amino acids. Per germline, CDR1 LGHNA and CDR2 YSLEER. Here the CDR3 DNA reads TGCGCCAGCAGCCAAGGTTTTGAGCAGTTCTTC. As protein: CASSQGFEQFF.

This clonotype was counted a few times. The chain combines TRBV27 with TRBJ2-4; D unresolved. V was pared by 5 bases and J by 3 bases, with 17 bases between. Looked up from germline, CDR1 is MNHEY and CDR2 is SMNVEV (reference sequence). CDR3 length equals 16 residues. CDR3 DNA: TGTGCCAGCAGTCCATCACCCCTAGAAGTCAAAAACATTCAGTACTTC. It translates to CASSPSPLEVKNIQYF.